These 16 T cell receptor beta chains originate from one sample sequenced in a study of blood T cell repertoires in COVID-19. Assay used: immunoSEQ multiplex PCR; TCRdb lists only in-frame clones, some missing. In the table there are 350,000 to 450,000 clones, 85% of which are singletons. Sequenced material: peripheral blood. The receptor set was obtained from a woman aged 18-29 years with acute or convalescent COVID-19.

CDR3 nucleotide sequence: TGTGCCAGCAGCTTAGGCCCCGAGGGTTCGAACAATGAGCAGTTCTTC. The encoded protein is CASSLGPEGSNNEQFF. The rearrangement uses TRBV13 and TRBJ2-1; TRBD2 might be the D (5 bases). V lost 0 bases and J lost 5, with 14 bases in between. Germline CDR1 is PRHDT and CDR2 is FYEKMQ (reference sequence). There are 16 residues in the CDR3.

The CDR3 nucleotides are TGTGCCAGCAGCGTACAGGGGACGTCTAGTGAGACCCAGTACTTC. It codes for CASSVQGTSSETQYF. This sequence joins TRBV9 and TRBJ2-5; possible D gene TRBD1, 6 bases. Germline V gives CDR1 SGDLS, CDR2 YYNGEE. This CDR3 comprises 15 residues. The ends were cut back, 1 base at V and 5 bases at J, with 15 bases in the middle.

Notes on this clone: One end of the junction varies from germline; a read error may be responsible. The V call is TRBV5-5, the J call TRBJ2-7, with TRBD1 matching 7 bases. CDR1 is SGHKS, CDR2 YYEKEE, per germline (reference sequence). The CDR3 spans 16 residues. Here the CDR3 DNA reads TGTGCCAGCACCTTGCAGGGGGTCCCGAGCTCCTACGAGCAGTACTTC. It is translated as CASTLQGVPSSYEQYF.

This clone occurred a few times. The chain has TRBV5-6 and TRBJ2-3; D uncertain. CDR3 size: 12 residues. V dropped 6 bases and J dropped 4 bases, with 9 bases sitting between them. In germline, CDR1 is SGHDT, CDR2 YYEEEE. CDR3 region: CASTNSPDTQYF. The CDR3 nucleotides are TGTGCCAGCACTAATTCCCCAGATACGCAGTATTTT.

The J gene is TRBJ1-5, the V gene TRBV7-8; TRBD1 aligns across 7 bases. After removal of 2 bases from V and 0 bases from J, the junction contained 4 bases not matched to a gene. In germline, CDR1 is SGHVS, CDR2 FQNEAQ. CDR3 length equals 16 residues. Written as DNA, the CDR3 is TGTGCCAGCAGCTTAAGGACAGGAGATAGCAATCAGCCCCAGCATTTT. The encoded protein is CASSLRTGDSNQPQHF.

The chain couples TRBV27 to TRBJ2-7; the match to TRBD1 covers 9 bases. This CDR3 is 15 amino acids long. Germline V gene data show CDR1 as MNHEY and CDR2 as SMNVEV (reference sequence). The V gene end was trimmed by 0 bases and the J gene end by 4 bases; junction bases not matched to a gene: 4. CDR3 bases: TGTGCCAGCAGTTTATCCGGGACAGGGTTATACGAGCAGTACTTC. Translating gives CASSLSGTGLYEQYF.

This rearrangement joins TRBV7-3 to TRBJ2-2; 8 bases fit TRBD2. Germline V lookup: CDR1 SGHTA, CDR2 FQGTGA. The CDR3 is 14 amino acids. The J segment lost 8 bases and the V segment lost 5 bases, leaving 7 bases of the junction unmatched. The CDR3 here is CASSLGTSGGELFF. The CDR3 DNA reads TGTGCCAGCAGCCTCGGGACTAGTGGAGGGGAGCTGTTTTTT.

As DNA, the CDR3 is TGTGCCAGCAGCGTCGTCGGCGGGACAGATACGCAGTATTTT. Translating it yields CASSVVGGTDTQYF. This sequence joins TRBV9 and TRBJ2-3, with D possibly being TRBD2 (5 bases). V lost 2 bases to trimming and J lost 3 bases, with 10 bases between them. This CDR3 has 14 amino acids. Looked up from germline, CDR1 is SGDLS and CDR2 is YYNGEE. The full variable domain, with the rest looked up from reference TRBV9 and TRBJ2-3, is DSGVTQTPKHLITATGQRVTLRCSPRSGDLSVYWYQQSLDQGLQFLIQYYNGEERAKGNILERFSAQQFPDLHSELNLSSLELGDSALYFCASSVVGGTDTQYFGPGTRLTVL.

The J gene is TRBJ2-4, the V gene TRBV5-1; 8 positions match TRBD2. Germline CDR1 reads SGHRS; CDR2 reads YFSETQ. This CDR3 contains 19 residues. The J segment lost 2 bases and the V segment lost 0 bases, leaving 13 bases of the junction unmatched. CDR3 protein: CASSLGESTQRESKNIQYF. The CDR3 DNA reads as TGCGCCAGCAGCTTGGGGGAGTCTACTCAGCGGGAGTCCAAAAACATTCAGTACTTC.

The chain employs TRBV6-5 and TRBJ1-5; 12 bases are a match to TRBD1. Germline trimming cut 6 bases from V and 7 bases from J; bases unmatched to any gene: 7. The CDR3 spans 15 residues. The germline V gene encodes CDR1 MNHEY and CDR2 SVGAGI. CDR3 sequence reads: CASRGGQGAGQPQHF. DNA of the CDR3: TGTGCCAGCAGGGGGGGACAGGGGGCAGGACAGCCCCAGCATTTT.

This CDR3 is CASSLGLQETQYF. For the CDR3, the DNA is TGTGCCAGCAGCTTAGGACTTCAAGAGACCCAGTACTTC. V and J are TRBV11-3 and TRBJ2-5; no clear D gene. The V end was cut by 1 base, the J end by 2 bases, with 5 bases between. The CDR3 is 13 amino acids. Germline-derived CDR1 and CDR2 are SGHNT and YENEEA.

The genes are TRBV7-3 and TRBJ2-7; TRBD2 matches at 8 bases. CDR3 length equals 14 residues. Germline values: CDR1 SGHTA, CDR2 FQGTGA. V gave up 4 bases and J gave up 5 bases; unmatched junction bases: 7. The chain's CDR3 is CASSSTGGPDEQYF. In DNA, the CDR3 is TGTGCCAGCAGCTCCACGGGGGGGCCTGACGAGCAGTACTTC. The whole variable domain, filled in from reference TRBV7-3 and TRBJ2-7, reads GAGVSQTPSNKVTEKGKYVELRCDPISGHTALYWYRQSLGQGPEFLIYFQGTGAADDSGLPNDRFFAVRPEGSVSTLKIQRTERGDSAVYLCASSSTGGPDEQYFGPGTRLTVT.

The chain is built from TRBV6-5 and TRBJ2-6, with a tentative D call TRBD2 (5 bases). CDR1 and CDR2 from the germline V gene are MNHEY and SVGAGI. This CDR3 has 12 residues. The CDR3 coding sequence is TGTGGGGCGGGCTCTGGGGCCAACGTCCTGACTTTC. Translation gives CGAGSGANVLTF.

The chain combines TRBV24-1 with TRBJ2-7, with a weak D call TRBD2 (6 bases). The ends were cut back, 6 bases at V and 0 bases at J, with 8 bases in the middle. This CDR3 has 13 amino acids. CDR1 is KGHDR and CDR2 is SFDVKD in the germline V gene. The CDR3 loop reads CATSPGSSYEQYF. In DNA, the CDR3 is TGTGCCACCAGTCCCGGGAGCTCCTACGAGCAGTACTTC.

The chain uses TRBV6-5 and TRBJ1-2; D remains ambiguous. Per germline, CDR1 MNHEY and CDR2 SVGAGI. The CDR3 contains 15 residues. Trimming took 2 bases from V and 5 from J, leaving 15 bases between them. CDR3 protein: CASSYDGSMGYGYTF. In nucleotides, the CDR3 is TGTGCCAGCAGTTACGATGGGAGCATGGGGTATGGCTACACCTTC.

V gene TRBV29-1 combines with J gene TRBJ1-1; 8 bases are shared with TRBD1. The CDR3 extends over 13 amino acids. The V gene end was trimmed by 4 bases and the J gene end by 5 bases; junction bases not matched to a gene: 6. Germline CDR1 SQVTM, CDR2 ANQGSEA. CDR3 sequence: CSVARGRGTEAFF. The CDR3 coding sequence is TGCAGCGTTGCCAGGGGGCGCGGAACTGAAGCTTTCTTT.